What follows are 10 T cell receptor beta chains derived from one specimen sequenced in a study of T-cell reconstitution after alpha-beta-depleted transplantation in children. Unique molecular identifiers featured in how the TCRbeta library was prepared. One entry per CDR3 protein results from TCRdb running MiXCR on the PCR reads. This repertoire shows 490,000 or so distinct CDR3 sequences, about 10% found once; its top ten account for around 2.2%. Sequences were derived from PBMCs, sampled before TCRalphabeta/CD19-depleted stem cell transplant. These receptors came from a child aged 2 to 15 with inherited bone marrow failure, due to receive a stem cell transplant.

This clonotype turned up a few times. This rearrangement joins TRBV20-1 to TRBJ2-1, with 8 bases lining up with TRBD2. The V gene end was trimmed by 4 bases and the J gene end by 4 bases; junction bases not matched to a gene: 9. CDR3 length: 15 residues. Germline V gene data show CDR1 as DFQATT and CDR2 as SNEGSKA (reference sequence). CDR3 in amino acids: CSATTLAGGYNEQFF. The CDR3 nucleotides read TGCAGTGCTACCACCTTGGCGGGGGGTTACAATGAGCAGTTCTTC.

This clonotype appeared many times. This rearrangement joins TRBV10-2 to TRBJ1-5; TRBD1 matches 9 bases. Germline V gene data show CDR1 as WSHSY and CDR2 as SAAADI. There are 15 residues in the CDR3. V gave up 4 bases and J gave up 5 bases; unmatched junction bases: 6. This CDR3 is CASSVSGQGDQPQHF. As DNA, the CDR3 is TGCGCCAGCAGTGTTTCGGGACAGGGCGATCAGCCCCAGCATTTT.

This clonotype occurred many times. CDR3 residues: CASMSTSDYNEQFF. The CDR3 region has the DNA TGTGCCAGCATGTCGACTAGCGACTACAATGAGCAGTTCTTC. V usage is TRBV12-3 or TRBV12-4 and J usage is TRBJ2-1; 8 nucleotides match TRBD2. The V gene end was trimmed by 7 bases and the J gene end by 3 bases; junction bases not matched to a gene: 5. This CDR3 has 14 amino acids.

This clonotype appeared many times. This chain links TRBV5-1 with TRBJ1-1, with D unclear. Germline CDR1 is SGHRS and CDR2 is YFSETQ. This CDR3 comprises 13 residues. Trimming stripped 0 bases from V and 8 bases from J, with 11 bases between. This CDR3 is CASSLGQPEEAFF. The CDR3 DNA reads as TGCGCCAGCAGCTTGGGGCAGCCCGAAGAAGCTTTCTTT.

The table lists this clonotype with a few counts. CDR3 DNA: TGCGCCACCTCGGGAGAAGTATTCCAAACGAACACCGGGGAGCTGTTTTTT. Its protein product is CATSGEVFQTNTGELFF. The chain couples TRBV4-3 to TRBJ2-2; D possibly corresponds to TRBD2 (6 bases). Germline V gene sequence: CDR1 LGHNA, CDR2 YSLEER. The CDR3 has 17 amino acids. V was trimmed by 10 bases and J by 0 bases, leaving 21 bases between them.

This clonotype was recorded at least ten times. This sequence joins TRBV9 and TRBJ2-7, with D perhaps TRBD2 (5 bases). The CDR3 loop spans 16 amino acids. Germline V gene data show CDR1 as SGDLS and CDR2 as YYNGEE. V was shortened by 0 bases and J by 0 bases, with 13 bases between the two germline ends. The CDR3 sequence: CASSVASSSNSYEQYF. CDR3 DNA: TGTGCCAGCAGCGTAGCTTCTTCTAGCAACTCCTACGAGCAGTACTTC.

Comments on this clonotype: This CDR3 fails to terminate in the conserved phenylalanine or tryptophan, so it likely reflects a read error. This sequence joins TRBV7-9 and TRBJ1-4; weak D call: TRBD1 (6 bases). Trimming removed 0 bases at V and 5 bases at J, with 13 bases between. This CDR3 is 16 amino acids long. Germline V CDR1 and CDR2: SEHNR, FQNEAQ (reference sequence). Here the CDR3 reads CASSLASAGVNEKLFL. The CDR3 nucleotides read TGTGCCAGCAGCTTAGCCTCCGCAGGGGTCAATGAAAAACTGTTTCTT.

This clonotype was recorded many times. The rearrangement uses TRBV4-3 and TRBJ1-2; 10 bases map to TRBD1. V gave up 3 bases and J gave up 7 bases; unmatched junction bases: 5. Per germline, CDR1 LGHNA and CDR2 YSLEER. The CDR3 has 14 amino acids. In DNA, the CDR3 is TGCGCCAGCAGCCACCGACAGGGGGCGGGTGGCTACACCTTC. Amino acid sequence: CASSHRQGAGGYTF.

This clonotype has ten or more counts. This chain joins TRBV20-1 and TRBJ1-4; possible D gene TRBD1, 5 bases. CDR3 length: 15 amino acids. V lost 4 bases to trimming and J lost 4 bases, with 16 bases between them. The V gene's germline CDR1 is DFQATT and CDR2 SNEGSKA (reference sequence). The chain's CDR3 is CSAIIGGVVNEKLFF. CDR3 DNA sequence: TGCAGTGCTATAATTGGGGGGGTCGTTAATGAAAAACTGTTTTTT.

This clonotype was detected many times. V is TRBV20-1 and J is TRBJ2-7, with TRBD2 identical over 7 bases. CDR1 DFQATT and CDR2 SNEGSKA come from the germline V gene (reference sequence). Trimming removed 5 bases from V and 0 bases from J; junction bases left unmatched: 4. The CDR3 contains 13 residues. The CDR3 region is CSAPSGISYEQYF. For the CDR3, the DNA is TGCAGTGCTCCTAGCGGAATCTCCTACGAGCAGTACTTC.